The clone carrying this TCR beta chain was seen only once. The target antigen is unknown. The data originate from a study of shared clonotypes between healthy human individuals. Method: immunoSEQ multiplex PCR; TCRdb's copy keeps in-frame clones and lacks some. The sample shows about 580,000 clones, about 98% of them seen only once. Germline lookup yields CDR1 SGDLS and CDR2 YYNGEE. This CDR3 comprises 15 residues. The ends lost 3 bases at V and 2 bases at J; junction bases unmatched: 3. Terminally differentiated effector memory CD45RA+ cells were excluded by CCR7 positive selection of CD45RO-negative cells. All the donors were Caucasian adults who lived in Nashville, Tennessee. Study-wide results and limits: Sharing of clonotypes among donors was expected to vary with sequencing depth. Researchers sampled only blood; tissue repertoires likely differ.

Material for sequencing was naive CD8+ T cells sorted from blood. The chain is built from TRBV9 and TRBJ2-5; 11 bases fit TRBD2. The TCR was taken from a man aged 25-45 years in good health. CDR3 DNA sequence: TGTGCCAGCAGCGAGGGACTAGCGGCTCAAGAGACCCAGTACTTC. The encoded protein is CASSEGLAAQETQYF.